This T cell receptor beta chain emerged from a study of shared clonotypes between healthy human individuals. Libraries were prepared by immunoSEQ multiplex PCR; TCRdb keeps only in-frame clonotypes and omits some of them. In the table there are more than 2 million clones, approximately 94% of which are singletons. V gave up 0 bases and J gave up 7 bases; unmatched junction bases: 6. CDR1 is SGHVS and CDR2 is FQNEAQ in the germline V gene. This CDR3 is 18 amino acids long. This TCR was sampled from a young man in good health. The sample was naive CD4+ T cells sorted from blood. The subset: CD45RA+ positively selected. This chain links TRBV7-8 with TRBJ2-1, with TRBD2 identical over 16 bases. CDR3 residues: CASSLAPGLAGGPNEQFF. As DNA, the CDR3 is TGTGCCAGCAGCTTAGCTCCGGGACTAGCGGGAGGGCCGAATGAGCAGTTCTTC.